The rows below give T cell receptor beta chains drawn from one sample of a study of T-cell reconstitution after alpha-beta-depleted transplantation in children. One entry per CDR3 protein, called by TCRdb with MiXCR from the PCR reads. Here the sample spans hundreds of thousands of distinct CDR3 sequences, 10% to 13% being singletons. Sequencing used PBMCs, obtained before TCRalphabeta/CD19-depleted stem cell transplant. Every receptor here comes from a child under 10 years old with inherited bone marrow failure, due to receive a stem cell transplant. Both conserved end residues are part of each CDR3. The D gene is left open where the match is weak. Clone size is not always given. Where it is, it says once, few, many or a class for expanded clones.

d_call	clone_size	v_call	cdr3_aa
TRBD2	-	TRBV12-5	CASGDLAGVPSEQFF
TRBD2	-	TRBV6-2/TRBV6-3	CASSYSIGASGQETQYF
TRBD2	many	TRBV10-3	CAISESNSGSTGELFF
-	many	TRBV4-1	CASSQDIGQSNEKLFF
-	many	TRBV7-9	CASSLDGLRWYEQFF
-	few	TRBV18	CASSVAASTDTQYF
-	-	TRBV12-3/TRBV12-4	CTSCLGGRPLPSTDTQYF
TRBD2	many	TRBV20-1	CSASLAGGVLAKNIQYF
TRBD2	many	TRBV20-1	CSVPGLAGETQYF
-	many	TRBV7-9	CASSLVSDGNEQFF
-	many	TRBV7-9	CASRDSTRGTEAFF
-	many	TRBV3-1	CASKGGDSPTDTQYF
-	-	TRBV24-1	CATSDLPPDKAPINTGELFF
TRBD2	many	TRBV7-8	CASSTTGLAQTRAGANVLTF
-	few	TRBV5-1	CASSLVTGANVLTF
-	many	TRBV10-2	CASSEGPWGSSYEQYF
TRBD1	-	TRBV7-9	CASSPRLGQGAREKLFF
-	many	TRBV11-2	CASSLISASSYNEQFF
TRBD2	many	TRBV20-1	CSAALLAGGETQYF
-	many	TRBV7-6	CASSGNSYNEQFF
-	-	TRBV6-1	CASSLSPIGLDYGYTF
-	many	TRBV12-3/TRBV12-4	CASRSTGANVLTF
-	many	TRBV21-1	CASSKAGSTDTQYF
-	-	TRBV6-1	CASSEVRRAGRQPQHF
TRBD2	many	TRBV4-3	CASSQDLLGGVIQETQYF
-	-	TRBV5-1	CASSFVTHF
-	many	TRBV3-1	CASSNIWSTSTDTQYF
-	many	TRBV2	CASRPPKDEQYF
-	many	TRBV7-2	CASSLDPEDTIYF
-	many	TRBV9	CASSVDEGAGTQYF
-	many	TRBV27	CASSRGRSNEKLFF
TRBD2	many	TRBV24-1	CATSDLSGSKGNEQFF
TRBD1	many	TRBV27	CASSPYSGTGGNEQFF
TRBD1	many	TRBV7-7	CASSLGDRAEQYF
TRBD2	many	TRBV20-1	CSAVGTSGPYEQYF
-	many	TRBV10-3	CAISMNRANTGELFF
TRBD1	few	TRBV6-2/TRBV6-3	CASADRGATYHNEQFF
-	many	TRBV24-1	CATSDFGEKLFF
TRBD2	few	TRBV7-8	CASSLTSGSLDEQFF
TRBD2	many	TRBV20-1	CSARTSGHLSYNEQFF
-	many	TRBV20-1	CSAIGGGGEQFF
-	many	TRBV10-3	CAIRNYTF
-	many	TRBV5-6	CASSRQDRYGYTF
TRBD1	many	TRBV19	CASGTGSYEQFF
TRBD2	many	TRBV12-3/TRBV12-4	CASSFSIAGGEQYF
TRBD1	few	TRBV11-2	CASSFDRGPYEQYF
-	many	TRBV4-1	CASSQDHGGNQFF
TRBD2	many	TRBV4-2	CASSQVAGAYEQYF
-	many	TRBV12-3/TRBV12-4	CASSLAGRGEAFF
TRBD1	-	TRBV27	CASSLTGSSSYEQYF
-	-	TRBV7-8	CASSVWSGGVNTEAFF
-	-	TRBV7-2	CASSLVEPGYNEQFF
-	many	TRBV5-6	CAFQQGYYGYTF
TRBD2	many	TRBV3-1	CASSPHSGANTGELFF
TRBD1	many	TRBV5-7	CASSSVGTGQNEKLFF
TRBD2	few	TRBV15	CATSRAVLAGDSGKNIQYF
TRBD2	-	TRBV12-3/TRBV12-4	CASSFRAGGIWGGELFF
-	many	TRBV27	CASSRLGLNEQYF
-	few	TRBV4-2	CASSQEETGADTEAFF